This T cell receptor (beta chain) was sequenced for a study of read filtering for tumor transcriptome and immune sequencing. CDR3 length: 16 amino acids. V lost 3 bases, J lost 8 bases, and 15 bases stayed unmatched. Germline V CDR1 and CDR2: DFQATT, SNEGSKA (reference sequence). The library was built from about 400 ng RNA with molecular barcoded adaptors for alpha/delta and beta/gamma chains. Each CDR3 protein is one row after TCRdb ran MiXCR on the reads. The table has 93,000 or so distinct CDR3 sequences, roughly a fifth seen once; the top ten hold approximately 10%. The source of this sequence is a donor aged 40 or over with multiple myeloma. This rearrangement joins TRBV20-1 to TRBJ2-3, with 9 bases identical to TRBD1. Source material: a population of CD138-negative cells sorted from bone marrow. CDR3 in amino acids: CSARGDRAHPKGTQYF. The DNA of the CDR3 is TGCAGTGCTAGGGGGGACAGGGCTCATCCCAAGGGTACGCAGTATTTT.